This passage covers 20 T cell receptor beta chains from one sample sequenced in a study. TCRdb's copy holds only in-frame clones and misses some; the assay was immunoSEQ multiplex PCR. The repertoire holds about 68,000 clones, around 93% seen once, with roughly 4% in the top ten. Sequencing was done on a sample of PBMCs. The receptors were gathered from a man aged 35 to 55 with rheumatoid arthritis.

V usage is TRBV5-1 and J usage is TRBJ2-3, with TRBD2 identical over 12 bases. Germline V gives CDR1 SGHRS, CDR2 YFSETQ. The CDR3 has 17 residues. After removal of 5 bases from V and 2 bases from J, the junction contained 9 bases not matched to a gene. The CDR3 bases are TGCGCCAGCAGGACTTTACTAGCGGGAGGTACCACAGATACGCAGTATTTT. Protein sequence: CASRTLLAGGTTDTQYF. Full variable domain (missing parts from reference TRBV5-1 and TRBJ2-3): KAGVTQTPRYLIKTRGQQVTLSCSPISGHRSVSWYQQTPGQGLQFLFEYFSETQRNKGNFPGRFSGRQFSNSRSEMNVSTLELGDSALYLCASRTLLAGGTTDTQYFGPGTRLTVL.

The chain uses TRBV12-5 and TRBJ1-1; D call uncertain. V lost 1 base, J lost 0 bases, and 15 bases lay in between. The CDR3 contains 17 residues. The germline V gene has CDR1 LGHNT and CDR2 FRNRAP. The CDR3 here is CASGLAAGPGMNTEAFF. The CDR3 region has the DNA TGTGCTAGTGGTTTGGCCGCCGGGCCTGGAATGAACACTGAAGCTTTCTTT. The complete variable domain, with remaining parts taken from reference TRBV12-5 and TRBJ1-1, reads DARVTQTPRHKVTEMGQEVTMRCQPILGHNTVFWYRQTMMQGLELLAYFRNRAPLDDSGMPKDRFSAEMPDATLATLKIQPSEPRDSAVYFCASGLAAGPGMNTEAFFGQGTRLTVV.

The chain is built from TRBV28 and TRBJ1-1; 7 positions match TRBD1. With 7 bases clipped from V and 5 bases from J, the junction kept 13 bases outside the gene matches. This CDR3 has 15 amino acids. Germline loops: CDR1 MDHEN, CDR2 SYDVKM. The DNA of the CDR3 is TGTGCCAGCACCGATTCCCGACAGGGACGGACTGAAGCTTTCTTT. This gives the protein CASTDSRQGRTEAFF.

This clone showed up just a few times. The chain links TRBV7-9 to TRBJ2-2; unclear D gene. Between the trimmed V and J ends, which lost 1 base and 1 base, there was a span of 4 bases. There are 14 residues in the CDR3. Germline CDR1 and CDR2: SEHNR and FQNEAQ (reference sequence). CDR3 protein: CASSLVVNTGELFF. The DNA for the CDR3 is TGTGCCAGCAGCTTAGTGGTGAACACCGGGGAGCTGTTTTTT.

The chain has TRBV10-3 and TRBJ2-7, with no clear D. Trimming took off 7 bases at V and 6 bases at J, with 19 bases between the two ends. Germline assignment: CDR1 ENHRY and CDR2 SYGVKD. The CDR3 totals 14 residues. CDR3 bases: TGTGCCATCACCCTAACTTCCTCTTTCGGCGAGCAGTACTTC. Its translation: CAITLTSSFGEQYF.

This clone was found a few times. The chain recombines TRBV5-4 with TRBJ2-4, with 12 bases fitting TRBD2. Germline CDR1 is SGHNT and CDR2 is YYREEE (reference sequence). V shed 1 base and J 7 bases; nucleotides not matched to a gene: 6. The CDR3 has 16 amino acids. CDR3 in amino acids: CASSLSSGGGINIQYF. The CDR3 region has the DNA TGTGCCAGCAGCTTGTCTAGCGGGGGGGGTATTAACATTCAGTACTTC.

The chain uses TRBV9 and TRBJ2-2; no definite D call. Germline assignment: CDR1 SGDLS and CDR2 YYNGEE. Trimming took off 4 bases at V and 7 bases at J, with 11 bases between the two ends. The CDR3 has 13 amino acids. CDR3 DNA sequence: TGTGCCAGCAGCCCACCAGCCTACGGGGAGCTGTTTTTT. Translation gives CASSPPAYGELFF.

This clone appeared a single time. The gene calls are TRBV5-1 and TRBJ2-7; TRBD1 aligns across 9 bases. CDR3 length equals 16 residues. J lost 2 bases, V lost 0 bases, and 6 bases had no gene match. Germline V lookup: CDR1 SGHRS, CDR2 YFSETQ. The CDR3 DNA is TGCGCCAGCAGCTTGGTCCCTGGGACAGGGACCTACGAGCAGTACTTC. This gives the protein CASSLVPGTGTYEQYF.

The V call is TRBV7-2, the J call TRBJ2-7; D not certain. V was clipped by 6 bases and J by 0 bases, with 9 bases between them. The CDR3 contains 13 residues. Germline CDR1 is SGHTA and CDR2 is FQGNSA. CDR3 amino acids: CASRRSGSYEQYF. CDR3 nucleotides: TGTGCCAGCAGGAGGTCTGGCTCCTACGAGCAGTACTTC. Based on the CDR3 plus reference TRBV7-2 and TRBJ2-7, the full variable domain is GAGVSQSPSNKVTEKGKDVELRCDPISGHTALYWYRQSLGQGLEFLIYFQGNSAPDKSGLPSDRFSAERTGGSVSTLTIQRTQQEDSAVYLCASRRSGSYEQYFGPGTRLTVT.

V gene TRBV10-3 combines with J gene TRBJ1-1; D is uncertain. With 2 bases removed from V and 0 bases from J, the gap between germline ends came to 7 bases. The CDR3 consists of 14 residues. Germline V gene sequence: CDR1 ENHRY, CDR2 SYGVKD. The DNA for the CDR3 is TGTGCCATCAGTGAGAGGGTTCTGAACACTGAAGCTTTCTTT. Protein: CAISERVLNTEAFF.

The V gene is TRBV4-2, the J gene TRBJ2-5, with 10 bases identical to TRBD2. CDR3 length: 16 amino acids. The V gene's germline CDR1 is LGHNA and CDR2 YNFKEQ. V gave up 0 bases and J gave up 5 bases; unmatched junction bases: 6. DNA of the CDR3: TGTGCCAGCAGCCAAGAAGGTCTAGCGGGAGAGGAGACCCAGTACTTC. Translated: CASSQEGLAGEETQYF.

The chain employs TRBV11-3 and TRBJ2-7; possibly TRBD1 for D (6 bases). V shed 5 bases and J shed 7 bases, with 21 bases lying between them. The germline gives CDR1 SGHNT, CDR2 YENEEA. The CDR3 runs to 15 residues. The CDR3 DNA reads as TGTGCCAGCAGCCCGACGAATGACAGGTCGAGAGAGCAGTACTTC. Translation gives CASSPTNDRSREQYF.

This clone has only one observation. The chain has TRBV6-5 and TRBJ2-7; 8 nucleotides match TRBD2. Losses at the gene ends were 6 bases for V and 3 bases for J; bases not matched to a gene: 10. The length of the CDR3 is 15 residues. The germline V gene has CDR1 MNHEY and CDR2 SVGAGI. The CDR3 DNA sequence: TGTGCCAGCAGCCGCACTAGCGGTCTGAACTACGAGCAGTACTTC. Its translation is CASSRTSGLNYEQYF.

The CDR3 DNA follows: TGTGCCAGTAGTATATGGGGGACAGCGGGTTCAGATACGCAGTATTTT. It encodes CASSIWGTAGSDTQYF. The chain is built from TRBV19 and TRBJ2-3; a possible D gene is TRBD1 (7 bases). Trimming left V 2 bases short and J 4 bases short, with 16 bases between. Germline CDR1 LNHDA, CDR2 SQIVND (reference sequence). This CDR3 contains 16 residues.

The gene calls are TRBV6-5 and TRBJ2-7; perhaps TRBD1 as D (5 bases). V lost 5 bases to trimming and J lost 3 bases, with 14 bases between them. The CDR3 runs 14 residues. Germline CDR1 and CDR2: MNHEY and SVGAGI. This chain's CDR3 is CASSTTTVNYEQYF. Written as DNA, the CDR3 is TGTGCCAGCAGTACCACGACAGTGAACTACGAGCAGTACTTC.

The J gene is TRBJ2-6, the V gene TRBV11-2; no reliable D call. Deletions cut 5 bases from V and 5 bases from J, with 16 bases between. Germline V gives CDR1 SGHAT, CDR2 FQNNGV. The CDR3 covers 16 residues. CDR3 sequence reads: CASSPTDDLRANVLTF. CDR3 DNA sequence: TGTGCCAGCAGCCCGACGGATGACCTCAGGGCCAACGTCCTGACTTTC.

A word on this clone: Mismatch with germline at one junction end may stem from a read error. The chain couples TRBV5-1 to TRBJ2-5; D remains unclear. Looked up from germline, CDR1 is SGHRS and CDR2 is YFSETQ. The CDR3 sequence is 14 residues long. The CDR3 sequence: CASSTENSQGTQYF. The DNA for the CDR3 is TGCGCCAGCAGCACGGAAAACTCCCAAGGGACCCAGTACTTC.

V usage is TRBV11-2 and J usage is TRBJ1-1; D remains ambiguous. Trimming stripped 1 base from V and 1 base from J, with 7 bases between. CDR1 and CDR2 from the germline V gene are SGHAT and FQNNGV. The CDR3 runs 14 residues. The CDR3 nucleotides are TGTGCCAGCAGCTTAGTAGGCCAGAACACTGAAGCTTTCTTT. It yields the protein CASSLVGQNTEAFF.

The chain combines TRBV4-2 with TRBJ1-6; weak D call: TRBD1 (5 bases). V gave up 1 base and J gave up 4 bases, with 17 bases separating them. The CDR3 extends over 18 amino acids. The V gene's germline CDR1 is LGHNA and CDR2 YNFKEQ. The CDR3 region is CASSQVRGYDLYNSPLHF. CDR3 DNA: TGTGCCAGCAGCCAAGTGAGGGGATATGATTTGTATAATTCACCCCTCCACTTT.

The genes are TRBV19 and TRBJ2-3; 10 nucleotides line up with TRBD1. J was trimmed by 6 bases and V by 5 bases; bases with no gene match: 8. The CDR3 runs 15 residues. Looked up from germline, CDR1 is LNHDA and CDR2 is SQIVND (reference sequence). The CDR3 spells CASSLGTGVKDTQYF. The CDR3 nucleotides read TGTGCCAGTAGTCTAGGGACAGGGGTAAAGGATACGCAGTATTTT.